These 5 T cell receptor beta chains were sequenced from one sample in a study of Graves' ophthalmopathy and Graves' hyperthyroidism. Investigators amplified TCR beta CDR3 regions from RNA transcripts. The workflow started with a first-round RT-PCR run with HTBI primers and then moved on to a second-round multiplex PCR. TCRdb fed the multiplex PCR reads into MiXCR, producing one record per CDR3 protein. This sample has hundreds of thousands of distinct CDR3 sequences, with around 21% found just once. The material sequenced was peripheral blood. These receptors originate from a woman aged 18-29 years with stable Graves' hyperthyroidism.

There are many counts of this clonotype. The chain combines TRBV15 with TRBJ2-5; 8 nucleotides align to TRBD1. The V gene end was trimmed by 3 bases and the J gene end by 4 bases; junction bases not matched to a gene: 7. Germline assignment: CDR1 LNHNV and CDR2 YYDKDF (reference sequence). This CDR3 is built from 15 residues. CDR3 nucleotide sequence: TGTGCCACCAGCAGCACTTTTGACAGGGGAGAGACCCAGTACTTC. The encoded protein is CATSSTFDRGETQYF.

The gene calls are TRBV12-3 or TRBV12-4 and TRBJ2-7; 16 bases fit TRBD2. V gave up 6 bases and J gave up 4 bases; unmatched junction bases: 6. The CDR3 contains 16 residues. This CDR3 is CASRYRGLAGGYEQYF. The CDR3 DNA reads TGTGCCAGCAGATACAGGGGACTAGCGGGAGGGTACGAGCAGTACTTC.

There are many counts of this clonotype. A much larger clone lies a single base off, so this may be a read error. The chain carries TRBV12-3 or TRBV12-4 and TRBJ2-5; D possibly corresponds to TRBD1 (7 bases). CDR3 size: 14 residues. CDR3 protein: CASSLKDRRETLYF. CDR3 bases: TGTGCCAGCAGTTTAAAGGACAGGAGGGAGACCCTGTACTTC.

In its sample, this clonotype was seen many times. The J gene is TRBJ1-3, the V gene TRBV11-2; no clear D. Germline V gene lookup returns CDR1 SGHAT and CDR2 FQNNGV. V was trimmed by 5 bases and J by 1 base, leaving 15 bases between them. The CDR3 is made up of 16 amino acids. In nucleotides, the CDR3 is TGTGCCAGCAGCCCCCCTTCGGGAGGATCTGGAAACACCATATATTTT. Its protein product is CASSPPSGGSGNTIYF.

This clonotype was seen repeatedly, ten times or more. This chain uses TRBV12-3 or TRBV12-4 with TRBJ1-5; no reliable D call. This CDR3 region has 12 residues. The germline V and J ends were trimmed by 6 bases and 3 bases, with 6 bases remaining between them. The CDR3 DNA reads TGTGCCAGCAGGGAAAACAATCAGCCCCAGCATTTT. This encodes CASRENNQPQHF.